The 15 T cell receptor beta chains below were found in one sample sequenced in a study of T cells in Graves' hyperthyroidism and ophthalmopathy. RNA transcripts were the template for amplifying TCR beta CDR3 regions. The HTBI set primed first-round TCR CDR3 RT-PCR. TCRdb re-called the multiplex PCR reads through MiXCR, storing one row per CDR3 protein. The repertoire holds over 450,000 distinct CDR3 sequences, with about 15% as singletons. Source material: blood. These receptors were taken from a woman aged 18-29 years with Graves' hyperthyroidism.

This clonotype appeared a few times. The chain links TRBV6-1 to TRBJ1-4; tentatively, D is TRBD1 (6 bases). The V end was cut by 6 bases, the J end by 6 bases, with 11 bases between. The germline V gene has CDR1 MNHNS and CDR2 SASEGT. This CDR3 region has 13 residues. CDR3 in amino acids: CASRTGGDEKLFF. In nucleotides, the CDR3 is TGTGCCAGCAGGACCGGGGGCGATGAAAAACTGTTTTTT.

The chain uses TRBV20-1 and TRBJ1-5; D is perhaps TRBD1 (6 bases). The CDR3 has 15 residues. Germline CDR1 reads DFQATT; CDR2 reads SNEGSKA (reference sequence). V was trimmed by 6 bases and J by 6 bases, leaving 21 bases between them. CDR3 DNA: TGCAGTGCCGTTGGGGGGGGCGTGGGGGGTCAGCCCCAGCATTTT. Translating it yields CSAVGGGVGGQPQHF.

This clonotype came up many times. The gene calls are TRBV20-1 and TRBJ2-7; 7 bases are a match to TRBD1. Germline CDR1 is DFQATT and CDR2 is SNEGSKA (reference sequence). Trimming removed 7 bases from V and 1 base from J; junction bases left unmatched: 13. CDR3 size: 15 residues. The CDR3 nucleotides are TGCAGTGGAACACAGGGGACCTCCGAATCCTACGAGCAGTACTTC. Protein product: CSGTQGTSESYEQYF.

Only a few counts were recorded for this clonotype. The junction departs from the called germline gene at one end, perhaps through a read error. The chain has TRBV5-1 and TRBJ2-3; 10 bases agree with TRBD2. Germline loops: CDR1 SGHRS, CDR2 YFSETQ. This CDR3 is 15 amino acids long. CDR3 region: CVSSFIAGGSDTQYF. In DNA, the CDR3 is TGCGTCAGCAGCTTTATAGCGGGAGGATCAGATACGCAGTATTTT.

CDR3 region: CASTSGTGLRGYTF. The CDR3 DNA sequence: TGTGCCAGCACCTCGGGGACAGGCCTTCGGGGCTACACCTTC. The chain recombines TRBV12-3 or TRBV12-4 with TRBJ1-2; 8 bases are a match to TRBD1. V lost 7 bases to trimming and J lost 8 bases; unmatched junction nucleotides: 12. The CDR3 loop spans 14 amino acids.

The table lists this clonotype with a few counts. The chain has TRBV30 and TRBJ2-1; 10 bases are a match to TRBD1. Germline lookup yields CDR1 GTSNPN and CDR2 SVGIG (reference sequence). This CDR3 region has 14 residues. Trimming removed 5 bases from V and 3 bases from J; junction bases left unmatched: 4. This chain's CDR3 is CAWEGQGIYNEQFF. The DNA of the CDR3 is TGTGCCTGGGAGGGACAGGGGATCTACAATGAGCAGTTCTTC.

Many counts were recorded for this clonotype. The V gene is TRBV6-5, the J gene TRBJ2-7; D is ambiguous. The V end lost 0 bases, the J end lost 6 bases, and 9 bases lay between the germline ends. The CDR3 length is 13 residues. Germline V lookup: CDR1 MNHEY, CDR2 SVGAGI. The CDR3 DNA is TGTGCCAGCAGTTACTCCTACCTCGCCGAGCAGTACGTC. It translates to CASSYSYLAEQYV.

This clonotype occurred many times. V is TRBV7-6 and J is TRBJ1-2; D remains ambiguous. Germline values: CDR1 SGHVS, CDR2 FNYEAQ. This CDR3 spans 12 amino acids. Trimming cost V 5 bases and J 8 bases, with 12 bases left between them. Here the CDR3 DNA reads TGTGCCAGCAGCCCCGCCCCAGACGGCTACACCTTC. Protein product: CASSPAPDGYTF.

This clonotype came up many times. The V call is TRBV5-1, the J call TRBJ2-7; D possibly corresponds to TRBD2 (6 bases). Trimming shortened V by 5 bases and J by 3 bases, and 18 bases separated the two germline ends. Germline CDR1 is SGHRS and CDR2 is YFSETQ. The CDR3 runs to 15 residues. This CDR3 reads CASRGGVGVVYEQYF. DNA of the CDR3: TGCGCCAGCAGGGGGGGAGTCGGAGTTGTCTACGAGCAGTACTTC.

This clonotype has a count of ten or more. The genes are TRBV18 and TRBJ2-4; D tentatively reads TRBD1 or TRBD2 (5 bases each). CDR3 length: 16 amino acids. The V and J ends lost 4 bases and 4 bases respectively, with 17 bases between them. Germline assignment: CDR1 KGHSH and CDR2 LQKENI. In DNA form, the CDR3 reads TGTGCCAGCTCACGACCAGGGACCCTTCTTAAAAACATTCAGTACTTC. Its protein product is CASSRPGTLLKNIQYF.

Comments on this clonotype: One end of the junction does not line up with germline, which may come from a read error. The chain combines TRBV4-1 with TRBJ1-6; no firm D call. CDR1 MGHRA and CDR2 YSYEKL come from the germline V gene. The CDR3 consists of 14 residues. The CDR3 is CASSQVSGNSPLHF. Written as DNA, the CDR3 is TGCGCCAGCAGCCAAGTGTCGGGGAACTCACCTCTCCACTTT.

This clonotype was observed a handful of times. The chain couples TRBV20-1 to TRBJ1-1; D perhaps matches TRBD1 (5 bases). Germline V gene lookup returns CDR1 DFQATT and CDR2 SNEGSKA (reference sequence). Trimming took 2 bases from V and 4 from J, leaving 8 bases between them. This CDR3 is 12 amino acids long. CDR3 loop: CSARIGVTEAFF. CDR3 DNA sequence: TGCAGTGCTAGAATAGGGGTCACTGAAGCTTTCTTT.

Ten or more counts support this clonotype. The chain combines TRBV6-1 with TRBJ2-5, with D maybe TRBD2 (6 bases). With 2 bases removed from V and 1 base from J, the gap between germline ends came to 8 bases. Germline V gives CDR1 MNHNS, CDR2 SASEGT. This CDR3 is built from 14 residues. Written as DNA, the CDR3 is TGTGCCAGCAGTGAACTCGGGGGCCAAGAGACCCAGTACTTC. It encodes CASSELGGQETQYF.

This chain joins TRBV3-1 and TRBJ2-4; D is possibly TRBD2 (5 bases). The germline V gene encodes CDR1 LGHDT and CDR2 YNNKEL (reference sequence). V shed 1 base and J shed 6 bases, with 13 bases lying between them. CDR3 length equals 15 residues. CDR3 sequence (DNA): TGTGCCAGCAGCCAAGTTCGGGGTTCGGTAAACATTCAGTACTTC. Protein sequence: CASSQVRGSVNIQYF.

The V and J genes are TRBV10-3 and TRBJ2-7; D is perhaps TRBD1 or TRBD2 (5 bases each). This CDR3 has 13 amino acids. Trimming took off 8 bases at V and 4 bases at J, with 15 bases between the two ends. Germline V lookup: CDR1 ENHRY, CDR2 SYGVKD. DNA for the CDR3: TGTGCCATCCGGGGCGGACCGGAATACGAGCAGTACGTC. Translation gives CAIRGGPEYEQYV.